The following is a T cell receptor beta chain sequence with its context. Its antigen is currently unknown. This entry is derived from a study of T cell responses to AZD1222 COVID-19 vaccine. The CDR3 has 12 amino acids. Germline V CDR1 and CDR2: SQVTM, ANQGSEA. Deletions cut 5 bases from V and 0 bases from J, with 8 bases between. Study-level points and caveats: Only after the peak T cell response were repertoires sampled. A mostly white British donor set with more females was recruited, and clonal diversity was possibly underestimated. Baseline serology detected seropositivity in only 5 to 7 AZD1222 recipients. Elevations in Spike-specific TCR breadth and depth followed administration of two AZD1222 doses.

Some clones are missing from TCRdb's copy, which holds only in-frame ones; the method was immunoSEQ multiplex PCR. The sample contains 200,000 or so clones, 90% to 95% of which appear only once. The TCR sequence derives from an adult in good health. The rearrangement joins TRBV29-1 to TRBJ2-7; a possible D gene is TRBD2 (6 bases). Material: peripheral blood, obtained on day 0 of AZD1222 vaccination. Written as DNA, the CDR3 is TGCAGCGTTACGGAGGGCTCCTACGAGCAGTACTTC. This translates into CSVTEGSYEQYF.